The entry below gives a single TCR beta chain sequence along with its context. There are many counts of this clonotype. This receptor's antigen is unknown. The record has no base qualities; no much larger clone is one base away. Ophthalmopathy patients had moderately to severely active disease, with a Clinical Activity Score of 3 or more, a NOSPECS grade of 4 or more, and a disease duration of less than 3 months. Exclusion was applied to patients with uncontrolled infections, other autoimmune diseases, pregnancy or lactation. Diagnoses were based on clinical symptoms, serum thyroxine and TRAb, thyroid ultrasound and orbital computed tomography. PBMCs were isolated from around 10 ml of fresh peripheral blood by Ficoll-Paque density gradient centrifugation. Total RNA was extracted with Trizol reagent, and quality was checked on an Agilent 2100 Bioanalyzer. This record comes from a study of T cells in Graves' hyperthyroidism and ophthalmopathy (dated by TCRdb to between 2019 and 2020). The study in broad terms: Peripheral blood samples were taken at initial diagnosis, before any treatment was given. Thyroid tissue and blood T-cell repertoires from more than 5 Graves' hyperthyroidism patients were also compared in the study. According to the paper, TCR Vbeta CDR3 sequencing was carried out on 120 to 150 peripheral blood samples, which came from approximately 43 ophthalmopathy, around 75 hyperthyroidism and about 17 progressor patients. Prospective prediction of ophthalmopathy was tested in an independent validation cohort of 18 to 20 hyperthyroidism patients and some 17 patients who later progressed to ophthalmopathy. A discovery cohort of about a hundred patients, 43 with Graves' ophthalmopathy and under 60 with stable Graves' hyperthyroidism, was used to find distinguishing TCR V-J signatures. The 100 discovery patients were randomly split 7:3 into training and test sets. After blood sampling, hyperthyroidism patients were treated with methimazole at a starting dose of 30 mg daily, and ophthalmopathy patients were treated with high-dose intravenous methylprednisolone.

The full study reports these points: Sample size was not statistically predetermined, and investigators were not blinded to group allocation. In cross-validation, a model built on a 13 V-J signature told ophthalmopathy apart from stable hyperthyroidism with approximately 90% sensitivity and 81% to 82% specificity, and in testing the same model reached 80%/75%. Most expanded thyroid clonotypes (frequency above 0.001) were also found in blood, which suggests that blood repertoires may mirror thyroid immune responses. In validation, the model predicted progression to ophthalmopathy a median of 6.5 months before onset, with 65% to 71% sensitivity and roughly 77% specificity.

The TCR beta CDR3 regions were amplified from RNA transcripts. The TCR CDR3 was subjected to a first round of RT-PCR using the HTBI primer set and the Qiagen OneStep RT-PCR kit. Libraries were constructed in a second round of multiplex PCR, after which size selection and purification were performed. Paired-end sequencing of the libraries was performed with 100 bp reads on an Illumina HiSeq2000. Regarding the original processing steps: SOAPnuke was used to process the raw data, with reads discarded if the reads contained adapters or uncalled bases, had a mean Phred below 15, or lacked an exact constant-primer or identifier match. COPE v1.2.5 was used to merge high-quality paired reads, and clonotypes were defined as unique nucleotide sequences. MiTCR v1.1 was used to align the clonotypes against IMGT TRBV, TRBD and TRBJ reference segments. The analysis included only V-J combinations with a frequency above 0.0001, which together covered 98% to 99.2% of the repertoires. A TCS score was defined as the ratio between F50 (clonal expansion) and ExV (chaos), using BLOSUM62-based TCRdist between CDR3 peptides within each V-J. Welch's t-statistics and random forest reduced 500 to 550 V-J features to roughly 13, which were used in a naive Bayes classifier (R e1071). TCRdb's own reprocessing of the public reads used fastp at Q25 and MiXCR and kept productive beta chains. Rows are combined by CDR3 protein, so each entry shows the most common genes and DNA. In this record, the V and J calls reflect TCRdb's handling and not the investigators' own analysis. The sample includes around 300,000 distinct CDR3 sequences, with 20% to 25% observed a single time. Jointly, the top ten make up around 65% of the sample.

Deletion took 4 bases off V and 2 bases off J, with a span of 15 bases between the germline ends. Reading the germline V gene (reference sequence) gives CDR1 LGHDT and CDR2 YNNKEL. From cysteine to phenylalanine, the CDR3 is 16 amino acids long. The retained sequence is limited to the CDR3, 48 bases, with the frame set at the first base. The TCR was taken from a man aged 25 to 40 with Graves' ophthalmopathy. Sample: blood. The chain was built from TRBV3-1 and TRBJ2-1; TRBD1 is a weak D gene call, 6 bases matching. The DNA reads TGTGCCAGCAGCCTCGAACAGGGTCTTACCTACAATGAGCAGTTCTTC. Its product reads: CASSLEQGLTYNEQFF.